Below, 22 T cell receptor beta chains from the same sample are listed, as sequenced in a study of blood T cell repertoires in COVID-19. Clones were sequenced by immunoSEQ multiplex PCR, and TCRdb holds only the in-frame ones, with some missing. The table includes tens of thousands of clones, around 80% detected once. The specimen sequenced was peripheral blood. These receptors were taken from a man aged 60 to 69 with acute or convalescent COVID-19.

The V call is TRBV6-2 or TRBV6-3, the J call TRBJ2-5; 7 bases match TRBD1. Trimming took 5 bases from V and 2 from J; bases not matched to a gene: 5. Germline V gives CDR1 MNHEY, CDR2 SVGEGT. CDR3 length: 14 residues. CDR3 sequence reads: CASSEGTAQETQYF. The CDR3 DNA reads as TGTGCCAGCAGTGAGGGGACAGCGCAAGAGACCCAGTACTTC.

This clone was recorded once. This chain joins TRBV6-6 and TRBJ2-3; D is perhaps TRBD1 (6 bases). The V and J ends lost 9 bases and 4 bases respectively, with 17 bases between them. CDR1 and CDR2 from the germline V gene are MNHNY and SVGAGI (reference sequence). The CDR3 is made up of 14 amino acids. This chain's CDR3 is CASCSGAGSDTQYF. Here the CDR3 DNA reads TGTGCCAGTTGTTCAGGGGCAGGCTCAGATACGCAGTATTTT.

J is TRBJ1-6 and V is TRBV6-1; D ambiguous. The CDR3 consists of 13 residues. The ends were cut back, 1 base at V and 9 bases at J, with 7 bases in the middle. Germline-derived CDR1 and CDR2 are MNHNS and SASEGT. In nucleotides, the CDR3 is TGTGCCAGCAGTGAAGATGAGGGTTCACCCCTCCACTTT. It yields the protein CASSEDEGSPLHF.

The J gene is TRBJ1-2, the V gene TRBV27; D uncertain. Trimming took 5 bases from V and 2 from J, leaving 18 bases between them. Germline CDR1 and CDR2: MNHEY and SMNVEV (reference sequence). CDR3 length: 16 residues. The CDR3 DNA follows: TGTGCCAGCAGTCCCATTGGGGAGGAACGGAACTATGGCTACACCTTC. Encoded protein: CASSPIGEERNYGYTF.

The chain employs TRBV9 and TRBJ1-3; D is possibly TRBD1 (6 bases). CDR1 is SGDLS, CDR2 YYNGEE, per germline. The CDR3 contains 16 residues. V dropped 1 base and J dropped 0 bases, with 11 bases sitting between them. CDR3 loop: CASSVRDTISGNTIYF. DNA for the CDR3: TGTGCCAGCAGCGTAAGGGACACGATCTCTGGAAACACCATATATTTT.

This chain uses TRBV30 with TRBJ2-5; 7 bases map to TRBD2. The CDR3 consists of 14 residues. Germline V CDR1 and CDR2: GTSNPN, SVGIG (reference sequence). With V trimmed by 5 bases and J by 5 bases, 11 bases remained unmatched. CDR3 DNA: TGTGCCTGGGGCTTGCGCGGGAGAGGGGAGACCCAGTACTTC. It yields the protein CAWGLRGRGETQYF.

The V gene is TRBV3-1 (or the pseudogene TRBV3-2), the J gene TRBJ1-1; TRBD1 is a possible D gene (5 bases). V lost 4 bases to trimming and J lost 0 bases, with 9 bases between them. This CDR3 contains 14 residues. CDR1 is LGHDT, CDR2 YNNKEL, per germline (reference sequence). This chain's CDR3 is CASSLRQMNTEAFF. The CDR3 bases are TGTGCCAGCAGCCTCAGACAGATGAACACTGAAGCTTTCTTT.

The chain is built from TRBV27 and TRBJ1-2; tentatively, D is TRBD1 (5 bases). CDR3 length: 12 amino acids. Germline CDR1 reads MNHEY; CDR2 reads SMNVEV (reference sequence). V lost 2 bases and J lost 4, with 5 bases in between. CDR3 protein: CASSLRGYGYTF. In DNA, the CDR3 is TGTGCCAGCAGTTTAAGGGGCTATGGCTACACCTTC.

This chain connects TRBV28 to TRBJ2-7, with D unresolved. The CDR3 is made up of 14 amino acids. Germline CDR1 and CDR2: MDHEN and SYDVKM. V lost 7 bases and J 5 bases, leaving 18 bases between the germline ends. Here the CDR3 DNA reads TGTGCCAGCACAGCGACCGCTGAGCTCCACGAGCAGTACTTC. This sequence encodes CASTATAELHEQYF.

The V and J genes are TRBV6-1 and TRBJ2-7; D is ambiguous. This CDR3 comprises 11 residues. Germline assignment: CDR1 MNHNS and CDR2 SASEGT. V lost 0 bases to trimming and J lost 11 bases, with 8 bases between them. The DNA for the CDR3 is TGTGCCAGCAGTGAAGCCTTTCGTGAGTACTTC. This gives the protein CASSEAFREYF.

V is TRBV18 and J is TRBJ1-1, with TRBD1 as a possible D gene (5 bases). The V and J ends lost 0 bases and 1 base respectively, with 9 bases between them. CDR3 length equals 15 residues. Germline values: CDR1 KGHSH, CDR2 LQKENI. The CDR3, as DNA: TGTGCCAGCTCACCACCGTTGGGGGGGAACACTGAAGCTTTCTTT. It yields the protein CASSPPLGGNTEAFF.

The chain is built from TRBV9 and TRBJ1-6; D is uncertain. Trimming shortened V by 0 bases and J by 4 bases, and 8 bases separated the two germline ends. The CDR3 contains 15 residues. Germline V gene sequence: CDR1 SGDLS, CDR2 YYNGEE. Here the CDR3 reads CASSVEEGYNSPLHF. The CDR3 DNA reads TGTGCCAGCAGCGTAGAGGAGGGTTATAATTCACCCCTCCACTTT.

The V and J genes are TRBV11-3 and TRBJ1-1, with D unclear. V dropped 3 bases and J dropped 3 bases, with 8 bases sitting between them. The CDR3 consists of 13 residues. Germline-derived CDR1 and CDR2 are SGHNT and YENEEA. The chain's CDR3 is CASSFRPYTEAFF. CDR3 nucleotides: TGTGCCAGCAGCTTCCGTCCTTACACTGAAGCTTTCTTT. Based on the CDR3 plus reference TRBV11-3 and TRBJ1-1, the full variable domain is EAGVVQSPRYKIIEKKQPVAFWCNPISGHNTLYWYLQNLGQGPELLIRYENEEAVDDSQLPKDRFSAERLKGVDSTLKIQPAELGDSAVYLCASSFRPYTEAFFGQGTRLTVV.

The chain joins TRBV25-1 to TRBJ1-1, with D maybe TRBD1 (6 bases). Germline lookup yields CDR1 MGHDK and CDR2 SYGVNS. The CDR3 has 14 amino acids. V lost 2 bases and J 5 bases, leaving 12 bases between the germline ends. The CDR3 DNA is TGTGCCAGCAGTGAAGAACAGGGTTGGACTGAAGCTTTCTTT. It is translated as CASSEEQGWTEAFF.

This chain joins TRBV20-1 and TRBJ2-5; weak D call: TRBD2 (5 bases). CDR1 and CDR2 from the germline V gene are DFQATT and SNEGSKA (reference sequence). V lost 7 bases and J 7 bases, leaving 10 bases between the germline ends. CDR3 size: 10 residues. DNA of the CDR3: TGCAGTGTACTAGTTGGGACCCAGTACTTC. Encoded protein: CSVLVGTQYF.

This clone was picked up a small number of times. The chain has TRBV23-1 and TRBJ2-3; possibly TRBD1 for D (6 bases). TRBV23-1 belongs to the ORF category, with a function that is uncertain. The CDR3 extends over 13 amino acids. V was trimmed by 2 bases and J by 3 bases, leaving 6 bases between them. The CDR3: CASSQDRTDTQYF. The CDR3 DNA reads TGCGCCAGCAGTCAAGACAGGACAGATACGCAGTATTTT.

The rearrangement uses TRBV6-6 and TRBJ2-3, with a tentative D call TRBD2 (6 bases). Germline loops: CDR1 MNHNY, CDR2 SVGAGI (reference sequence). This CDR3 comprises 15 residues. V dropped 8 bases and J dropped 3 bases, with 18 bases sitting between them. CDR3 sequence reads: CASGLWGERTDTQYF. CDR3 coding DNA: TGTGCCAGCGGGCTCTGGGGGGAAAGGACAGATACGCAGTATTTT.

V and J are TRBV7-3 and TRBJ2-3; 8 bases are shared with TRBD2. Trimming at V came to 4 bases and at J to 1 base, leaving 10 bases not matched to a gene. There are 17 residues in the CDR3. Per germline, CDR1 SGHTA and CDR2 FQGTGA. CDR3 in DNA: TGTGCCAGCAGCTCCGGGATGGCGGGAGGCCGCACAGATACGCAGTATTTT. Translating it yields CASSSGMAGGRTDTQYF.

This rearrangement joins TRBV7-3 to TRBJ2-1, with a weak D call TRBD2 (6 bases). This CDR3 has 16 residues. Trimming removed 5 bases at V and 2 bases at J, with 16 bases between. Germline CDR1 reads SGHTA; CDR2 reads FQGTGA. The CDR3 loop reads CASSLGREPPYNEQFF. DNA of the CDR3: TGTGCCAGCAGCCTGGGACGGGAGCCCCCCTACAATGAGCAGTTCTTC.

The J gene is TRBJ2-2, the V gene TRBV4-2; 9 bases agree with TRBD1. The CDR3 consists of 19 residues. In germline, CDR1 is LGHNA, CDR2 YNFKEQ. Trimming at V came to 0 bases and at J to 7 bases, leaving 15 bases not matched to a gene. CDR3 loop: CASSQDLGPNRGQNGELFF. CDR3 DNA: TGTGCCAGCAGCCAAGATTTGGGCCCCAACAGGGGGCAGAACGGGGAGCTGTTTTTT.

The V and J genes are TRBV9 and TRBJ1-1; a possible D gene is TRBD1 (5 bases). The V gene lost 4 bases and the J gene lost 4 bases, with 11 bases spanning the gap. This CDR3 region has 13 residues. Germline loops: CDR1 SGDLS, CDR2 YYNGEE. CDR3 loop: CASSLGGGTEAFF. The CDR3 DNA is TGTGCCAGCAGCCTGGGGGGAGGCACTGAAGCTTTCTTT.

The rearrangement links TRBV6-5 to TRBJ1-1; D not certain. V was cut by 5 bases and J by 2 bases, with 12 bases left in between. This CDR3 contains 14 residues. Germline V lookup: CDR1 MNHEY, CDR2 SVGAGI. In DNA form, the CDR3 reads TGTGCCAGCAGTATCTTTCTAGGAAACACTGAAGCTTTCTTT. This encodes CASSIFLGNTEAFF.